One and the same sample provided the 11 T cell receptor beta chains below, sequenced in a study of CD8+CD57+ T cells in acquired aplastic anemia. CDR3 and TCR beta VDJ profiling relied on genomic DNA as the template. TCRdb processed the reads anew with MiXCR; each CDR3 protein has one entry. The sample has approximately 250,000 distinct CDR3 sequences; around 82% are singletons. In patients chosen for sequencing, flow cytometry had shown CD8+CD57+ cell expansion. The sequenced sample was sorted CD4+, CD8+, or CD8+CD57+ T cells (not recorded which) from PBMCs. All receptors come from a human donor with aplastic anemia.

Of note for this clonotype: Because the CDR3's place on the DNA is in doubt, the DNA is left out and the CDR3 is given as listed by TCRdb. The gene calls are TRBV19 and TRBJ2-1; the table's D call, TRBD2, was not checked against the DNA. Germline-derived CDR1 and CDR2 are LNHDA and SQIVND (reference sequence). The CDR3 contains 16 residues when both ends are counted. The CDR3 sequence is CASSIASGACNEQFFF.

A word on this clonotype: At one boundary the junction diverges from the germline segment, which might be a read error. The rearrangement links TRBV7-2 to TRBJ1-5, with D tentatively TRBD1 (6 bases). Germline CDR1 is SGHTA and CDR2 is FQGNSA. CDR3 length: 13 amino acids. CDR3 sequence (DNA): TGCGCCAGCAGCCTAGCAGGGGCTCCGCCCCCGCAGTTT. Protein sequence: CASSLAGAPPPQF.

As for this clonotype: One end of the junction is discordant with germline, which a read error may explain. The rearrangement links TRBV19 to TRBJ1-1; D is unresolved. The V gene's germline CDR1 is LNHDA and CDR2 SQIVND (reference sequence). The CDR3 consists of 15 residues. CDR3 DNA: TGTGCCAGCAGTATAGCTATCGCAGCGAACAATGAGCATTTCTTC. Its protein product is CASSIAIAANNEHFF.

V and J are TRBV6-1 and TRBJ2-1; TRBD1 matches at 11 bases. Trimming cost V 5 bases and J 8 bases; bases outside gene matches: 8. CDR3 length equals 15 residues. Per the germline V gene, CDR1 is MNHNS and CDR2 is SASEGT. The CDR3 here is CASSLGTGGQDEQFF. DNA for the CDR3: TGTGCCAGCAGTTTAGGGACAGGGGGTCAAGATGAGCAGTTCTTC.

About this clonotype: A read error may account for a junction end that differs from germline. The rearrangement uses TRBV12-3 or TRBV12-4 and TRBJ2-1; D possibly corresponds to TRBD2 (6 bases). CDR3 size: 16 residues. CDR3 protein: CASSLAPTDVGGEQFF. Written as DNA, the CDR3 is TGTGCCAGCAGCTTAGCGCCAACAGACGTGGGGGGTGAGCAGTTCTTC.

As for this clonotype: The junction departs from germline at one end; a sequencing error may be responsible. This chain uses TRBV10-3 with TRBJ1-4; D perhaps matches TRBD1 (6 bases). This CDR3 contains 17 residues. CDR1 and CDR2 from the germline V gene are ENHRY and SYGVKD. The CDR3: CAISERSGVTTDTQHFF. CDR3 DNA: TGTGCCATCAGTGAACGGTCAGGGGTGACCACTGATACGCAGCATTTTTTC.

With regard to this clonotype: A read error may account for a junction end that differs from germline. The rearrangement joins TRBV19 to TRBJ2-5, with a weak D call TRBD2 (7 bases). The DNA end favors TRBJ2-1, so the J call may be wrong. CDR1 LNHDA and CDR2 SQIVND come from the germline V gene (reference sequence). The CDR3 is made up of 15 amino acids. CDR3 sequence reads: CASSIARGTNKTQFF. The DNA of the CDR3 is TGTGCCAGTAGCATAGCGCGGGGGACAAACAAGACGCAGTTCTTC.

This clonotype appeared a single time. In nucleotides, the CDR3 is TGTGCCAGCAGCTTAACGTCGGTCTACAATGAGCAGTTCTTC. It translates to CASSLTSVYNEQFF. The V gene is TRBV7-2, the J gene TRBJ2-1; D gene ambiguous. The CDR3 extends over 14 amino acids. Trimming took off 2 bases at V and 3 bases at J, with 8 bases between the two ends. CDR1 and CDR2 (germline): SGHTA, FQGNSA.

The V call is TRBV7-9, the J call TRBJ1-1, with D perhaps matching TRBD1 (6 bases). CDR3 length equals 15 residues. V shed 5 bases and J shed 13 bases, with 26 bases lying between them. Per germline, CDR1 SEHNR and CDR2 FQNEAQ (reference sequence). CDR3 DNA sequence: TGTGCCAGCAGCCCCGACGTCACAGGGACGCAGGATTTTTTCTTT. This codes for CASSPDVTGTQDFFF.

The V call is TRBV19, the J call TRBJ2-1; no clear D gene. Germline V gives CDR1 LNHDA, CDR2 SQIVND (reference sequence). The CDR3 has 15 amino acids. The CDR3 DNA sequence: TGTGGCGCTAGTATAGCTACCAGCGTCTACAATGAGCAGTTCTTC. Amino acids: CGASIATSVYNEQFF.

As to this clonotype: No conserved phenylalanine or tryptophan ends this CDR3, so it is likely a read error. The rearrangement links TRBV7-3 to TRBJ2-3; the D gene is possibly TRBD1 (6 bases). Near its end, the DNA agrees better with TRBJ1-5, so the J call may be wrong. Per germline, CDR1 SGHTA and CDR2 FQGTGA. The CDR3 is made up of 13 amino acids. In DNA, the CDR3 is TGTGCCAGCGGGGGCGGGGGCACAGCTACGCAGCATTGT. Translation gives CASGGGGTATQHC.